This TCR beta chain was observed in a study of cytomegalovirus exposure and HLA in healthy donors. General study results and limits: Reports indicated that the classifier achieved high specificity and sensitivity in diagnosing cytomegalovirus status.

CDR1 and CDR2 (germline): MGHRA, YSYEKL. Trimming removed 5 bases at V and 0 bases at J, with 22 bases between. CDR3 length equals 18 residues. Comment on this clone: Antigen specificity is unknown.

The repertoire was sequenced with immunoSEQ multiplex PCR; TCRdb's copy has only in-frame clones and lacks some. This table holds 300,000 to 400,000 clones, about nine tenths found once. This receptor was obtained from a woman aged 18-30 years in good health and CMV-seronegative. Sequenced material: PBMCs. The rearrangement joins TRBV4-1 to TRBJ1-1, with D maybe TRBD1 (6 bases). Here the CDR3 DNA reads TGCGCCAGCAGCTCCCCGGACAGCGCTCCTCTGATGAACACTGAAGCTTTCTTT. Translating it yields CASSSPDSAPLMNTEAFF.